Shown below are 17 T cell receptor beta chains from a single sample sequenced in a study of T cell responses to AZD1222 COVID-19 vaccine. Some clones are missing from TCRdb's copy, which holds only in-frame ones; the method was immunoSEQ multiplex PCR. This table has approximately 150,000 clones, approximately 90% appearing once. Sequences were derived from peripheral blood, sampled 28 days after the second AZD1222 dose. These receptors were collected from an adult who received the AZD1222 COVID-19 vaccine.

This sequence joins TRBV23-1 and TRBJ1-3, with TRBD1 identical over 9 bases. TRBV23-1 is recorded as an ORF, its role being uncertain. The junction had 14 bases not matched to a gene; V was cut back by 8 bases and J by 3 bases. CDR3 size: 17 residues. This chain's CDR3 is CASGNRGPFHGGNTIYF. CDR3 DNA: TGCGCCAGCGGGAACAGGGGGCCGTTCCACGGTGGAAACACCATATATTTT.

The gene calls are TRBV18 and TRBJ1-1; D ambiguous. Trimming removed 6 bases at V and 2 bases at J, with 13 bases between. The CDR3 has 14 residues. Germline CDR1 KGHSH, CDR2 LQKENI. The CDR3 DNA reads TGTGCCAGCTCCAATAGCGGGCCAAACACTGAAGCTTTCTTT. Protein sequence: CASSNSGPNTEAFF. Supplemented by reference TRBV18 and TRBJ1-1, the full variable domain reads NAGVMQNPRHLVRRRGQEARLRCSPMKGHSHVYWYRQLPEEGLKFMVYLQKENIIDESGMPKERFSAEFPKEGPSILRIQQVVRGDSAAYFCASSNSGPNTEAFFGQGTRLTVV.

The CDR3 here is CASSPVGADTGELFF. The CDR3 coding sequence is TGTGCCAGCAGCCCAGTCGGGGCGGACACCGGGGAGCTGTTTTTT. The chain employs TRBV6-5 and TRBJ2-2; D tentatively fits TRBD1 or TRBD2 (5 bases each). Trimming removed 6 bases at V and 3 bases at J, with 14 bases between. The CDR3 is 15 residues long. Per germline, CDR1 MNHEY and CDR2 SVGAGI.

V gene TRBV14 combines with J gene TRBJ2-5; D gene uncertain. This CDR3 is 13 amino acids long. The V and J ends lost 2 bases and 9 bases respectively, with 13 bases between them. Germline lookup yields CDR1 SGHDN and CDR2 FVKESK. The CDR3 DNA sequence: TGTGCCAGCAGCCAACAGTCAGAGGTGTCCCAGTACTTC. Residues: CASSQQSEVSQYF.

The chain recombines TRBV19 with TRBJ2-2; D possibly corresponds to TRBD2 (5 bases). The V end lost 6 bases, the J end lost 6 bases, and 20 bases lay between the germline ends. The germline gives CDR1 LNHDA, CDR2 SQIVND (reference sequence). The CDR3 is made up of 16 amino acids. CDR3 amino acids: CASSATQRRVAGELFF. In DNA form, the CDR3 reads TGTGCCAGTAGCGCCACCCAGCGGAGAGTCGCCGGGGAGCTGTTTTTT. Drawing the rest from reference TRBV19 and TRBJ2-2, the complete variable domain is DGGITQSPKYLFRKEGQNVTLSCEQNLNHDAMYWYRQDPGQGLRLIYYSQIVNDFQKGDIAEGYSVSREKKESFPLTVTSAQKNPTAFYLCASSATQRRVAGELFFGEGSRLTVL.

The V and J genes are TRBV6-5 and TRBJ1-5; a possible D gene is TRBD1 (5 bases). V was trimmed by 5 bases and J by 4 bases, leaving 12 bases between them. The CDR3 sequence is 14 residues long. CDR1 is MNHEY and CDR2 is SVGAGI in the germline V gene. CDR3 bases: TGTGCCAGCAGTCAACCCGGGGGAAATCAGCCCCAGCATTTT. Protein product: CASSQPGGNQPQHF.

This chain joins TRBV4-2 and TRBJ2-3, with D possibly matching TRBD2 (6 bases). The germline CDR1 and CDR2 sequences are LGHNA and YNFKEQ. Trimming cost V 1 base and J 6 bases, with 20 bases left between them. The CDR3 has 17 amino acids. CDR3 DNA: TGTGCCAGCAGCCAAGCGCCTGGGCCGACTAGTCCCGATACGCAGTATTTT. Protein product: CASSQAPGPTSPDTQYF.

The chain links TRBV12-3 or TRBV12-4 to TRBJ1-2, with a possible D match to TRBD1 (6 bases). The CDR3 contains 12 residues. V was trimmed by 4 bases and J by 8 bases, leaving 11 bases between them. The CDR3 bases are TGTGCCAGCAGTTATTCAGGGGAAGGCTACACCTTC. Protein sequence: CASSYSGEGYTF.

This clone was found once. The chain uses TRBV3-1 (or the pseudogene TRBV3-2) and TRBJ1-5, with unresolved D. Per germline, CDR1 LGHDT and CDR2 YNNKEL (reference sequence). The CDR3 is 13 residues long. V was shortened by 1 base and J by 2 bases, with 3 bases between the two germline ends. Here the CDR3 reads CASSQGGNQPQHF. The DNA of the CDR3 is TGTGCCAGCAGCCAAGGGGGCAATCAGCCCCAGCATTTT.

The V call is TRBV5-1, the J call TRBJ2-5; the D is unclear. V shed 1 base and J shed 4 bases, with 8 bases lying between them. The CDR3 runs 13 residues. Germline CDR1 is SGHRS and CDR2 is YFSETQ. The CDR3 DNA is TGCGCCAGCAGCTTGCAACAACGAGAGACCCAGTACTTC. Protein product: CASSLQQRETQYF.

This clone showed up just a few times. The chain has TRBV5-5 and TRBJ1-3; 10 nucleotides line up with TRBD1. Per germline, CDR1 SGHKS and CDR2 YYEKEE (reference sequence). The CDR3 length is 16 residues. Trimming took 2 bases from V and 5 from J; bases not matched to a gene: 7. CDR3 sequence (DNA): TGTGCCAGCAGCTTCCGGGACAGGGGTTACAGAAACACCATATATTTT. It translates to CASSFRDRGYRNTIYF.

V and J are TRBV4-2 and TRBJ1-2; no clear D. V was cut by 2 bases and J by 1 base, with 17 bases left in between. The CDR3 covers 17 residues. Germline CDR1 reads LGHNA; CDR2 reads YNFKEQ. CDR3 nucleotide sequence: TGTGCCAGCAGCCAAAGGGATCCGGGAGAACGTAACTATGGCTACACCTTC. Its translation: CASSQRDPGERNYGYTF.

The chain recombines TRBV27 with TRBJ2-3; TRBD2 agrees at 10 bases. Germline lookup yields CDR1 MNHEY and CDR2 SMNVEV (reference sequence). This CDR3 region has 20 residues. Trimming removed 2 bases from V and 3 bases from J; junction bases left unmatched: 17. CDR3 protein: CASSLTPRSGRARGTDTQYF. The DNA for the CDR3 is TGTGCCAGCAGTTTAACCCCTAGGAGCGGGAGGGCCCGGGGAACAGATACGCAGTATTTT.

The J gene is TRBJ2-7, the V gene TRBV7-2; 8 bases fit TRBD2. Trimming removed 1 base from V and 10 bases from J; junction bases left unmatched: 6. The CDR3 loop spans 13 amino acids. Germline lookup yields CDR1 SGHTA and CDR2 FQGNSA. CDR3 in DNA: TGTGCCAGCAGCTTAGTGGGTAGCGGGGAACAGTACTTC. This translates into CASSLVGSGEQYF.

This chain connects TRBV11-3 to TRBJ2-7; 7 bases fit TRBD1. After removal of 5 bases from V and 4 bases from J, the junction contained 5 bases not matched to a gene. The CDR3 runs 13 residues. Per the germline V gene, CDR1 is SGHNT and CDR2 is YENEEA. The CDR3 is CASSPGQEYEQYF. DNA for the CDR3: TGTGCCAGCAGCCCAGGACAGGAATACGAGCAGTACTTC.

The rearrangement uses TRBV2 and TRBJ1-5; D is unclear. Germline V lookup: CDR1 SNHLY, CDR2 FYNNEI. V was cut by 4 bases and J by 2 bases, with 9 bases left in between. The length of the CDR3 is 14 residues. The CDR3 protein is CASSGWRGNQPQHF. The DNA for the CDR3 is TGTGCCAGCAGTGGCTGGAGGGGCAATCAGCCCCAGCATTTT.

Here the CDR3 reads CASSLDSGELFF. Here the CDR3 DNA reads TGCGCCAGCAGCCTAGACAGCGGGGAGCTGTTTTTT. The chain uses TRBV5-1 and TRBJ2-2, with a possible D match to TRBD1 (5 bases). Per the germline V gene, CDR1 is SGHRS and CDR2 is YFSETQ. The germline V and J ends were trimmed by 4 bases and 7 bases, with 8 bases remaining between them. This CDR3 has 12 amino acids.